What follows are 17 T cell receptor beta chains derived from one specimen sequenced in a study of spatial heterogeneity in lung cancer. The time point here: sample taken at primary tumor resection. TCRdb re-analysed the 5' RACE reads in MiXCR, keeping a single row per CDR3 protein. The sample yields some 2,000 distinct CDR3 sequences, approximately 22% seen once. The specimen comprised normal lung tissue next to the tumor, sampled at surgery. The source of these receptors is a male donor with early-stage non-small cell lung cancer.

This clonotype is labeled as medium-sized. The chain joins TRBV20-1 to TRBJ2-2, with 8 bases lining up with TRBD2. Per germline, CDR1 DFQATT and CDR2 SNEGSKA (reference sequence). V gave up 3 bases and J gave up 4 bases; unmatched junction bases: 4. This CDR3 region has 14 residues. CDR3 amino acids: CSASGGAGTGELFF. CDR3 coding DNA: TGCAGTGCTAGCGGGGGGGCCGGCACCGGGGAGCTGTTTTTT.

The table lists this clonotype with many counts. CDR3 sequence reads: CASSLAVGQGAYGYTF. CDR3 bases: TGTGCCAGCAGCTTAGCCGTTGGACAGGGGGCCTATGGCTACACCTTC. The rearrangement joins TRBV7-2 to TRBJ1-2, with TRBD1 matching over 11 bases. This CDR3 has 16 residues. The germline gives CDR1 SGHTA, CDR2 FQGNSA. Trimming cost V 0 bases and J 4 bases; bases outside gene matches: 4.

There are many counts of this clonotype. This sequence joins TRBV20-1 and TRBJ2-5; TRBD1 is a possible D gene (7 bases). The CDR3 runs to 13 residues. Germline CDR1 is DFQATT and CDR2 is SNEGSKA (reference sequence). Trimming left V 6 bases short and J 2 bases short, with 13 bases between. The DNA for the CDR3 is TGCAGTGCCCGACCAGGGGGGCAAGAGACCCAGTACTTC. Protein sequence: CSARPGGQETQYF.

This clonotype counts as medium-sized. The V gene is TRBV25-1, the J gene TRBJ2-7; 7 bases line up with TRBD1. Germline V CDR1 and CDR2: MGHDK, SYGVNS. The CDR3 contains 14 residues. Unmatched junction bases numbered 4, after V lost 3 bases and J lost 2 bases. The CDR3 loop is CASSDRDRAYEQYF. CDR3 nucleotide sequence: TGTGCCAGCAGTGATCGGGACAGAGCCTACGAGCAGTACTTC.

This clonotype was seen more than once but under ten times. The chain employs TRBV27 and TRBJ2-7, with 14 bases identical to TRBD2. The trim removed 5 bases at V and 0 bases at J, leaving 3 bases unmatched. CDR1 and CDR2 (germline): MNHEY, SMNVEV (reference sequence). The CDR3 is 16 amino acids. The CDR3 loop reads CASSGTSGGYSYEQYF. The CDR3 DNA follows: TGTGCCAGCAGTGGGACTAGCGGGGGTTACTCCTACGAGCAGTACTTC.

The chain is built from TRBV13 and TRBJ2-1; D gene uncertain. The V and J ends lost 3 bases and 5 bases respectively, with 8 bases between them. This CDR3 has 13 residues. Germline CDR1 is PRHDT and CDR2 is FYEKMQ (reference sequence). As DNA, the CDR3 is TGTGCCAGCAGCTTGCGGAGAGACAATGAGCAGTTCTTC. It yields the protein CASSLRRDNEQFF.

By sample fraction, this clonotype is medium-sized (0.01 to 0.1%). This chain links TRBV15 with TRBJ2-1; 12 nucleotides match TRBD2. Germline V gene sequence: CDR1 LNHNV, CDR2 YYDKDF (reference sequence). CDR3 size: 14 residues. The V and J ends lost 11 bases and 3 bases, in that order; junction bases with no gene match: 5. CDR3 sequence reads: CAPATSGGYNEQFF. Here the CDR3 DNA reads TGTGCCCCCGCGACTAGCGGGGGCTACAATGAGCAGTTCTTC.

This clonotype was picked up a small number of times. The rearrangement links TRBV9 to TRBJ2-3; 10 bases line up with TRBD2. J lost 5 bases, V lost 0 bases, and 6 bases had no gene match. Germline-derived CDR1 and CDR2 are SGDLS and YYNGEE. This CDR3 spans 16 amino acids. CDR3 nucleotides: TGTGCCAGCAGCGTAGTCAGCGGGGGGGCTGAAGATACGCAGTATTTT. Residues: CASSVVSGGAEDTQYF.

By share, this clonotype counts as medium-sized. The DNA of the CDR3 is TGTGCCCCCGAGCGGGGGGTGACGGAGACCCAGTACTTC. It translates to CAPERGVTETQYF. This chain links TRBV19 with TRBJ2-5; 9 bases agree with TRBD2. V shed 11 bases, J shed 5 bases, and the junction held 9 bases outside the gene matches. The CDR3 is 13 amino acids. Germline V gene data show CDR1 as LNHDA and CDR2 as SQIVND (reference sequence).

This clonotype came up a few times. V gene TRBV5-5 combines with J gene TRBJ2-3, with 7 bases matching TRBD2. The CDR3 covers 17 residues. The germline V gene encodes CDR1 SGHKS and CDR2 YYEKEE (reference sequence). V shed 1 base and J 7 bases; nucleotides not matched to a gene: 15. Here the CDR3 DNA reads TGTGCCAGCAGCTTGACGCTAGCGGAAGAGCGGGGACATACGCAGTATTTT. It translates to CASSLTLAEERGHTQYF.

Judged by abundance, this clonotype is medium-sized (0.01 to 0.1%). V and J are TRBV6-5 and TRBJ2-7, with D possibly being TRBD2 (5 bases). The V end was cut by 6 bases, the J end by 0 bases, with 21 bases between. The CDR3 covers 17 residues. Germline assignment: CDR1 MNHEY and CDR2 SVGAGI. CDR3 sequence: CASRAGEARISSYEQYF. CDR3 coding DNA: TGTGCCAGCAGAGCCGGGGAAGCCCGTATTTCCTCCTACGAGCAGTACTTC.

This clonotype rates as medium-sized. The chain couples TRBV30 to TRBJ1-4; 7 nucleotides agree with TRBD1. Per the germline V gene, CDR1 is GTSNPN and CDR2 is SVGIG (reference sequence). The CDR3 runs 14 residues. Trimming removed 0 bases from V and 14 bases from J; junction bases left unmatched: 12. The DNA of the CDR3 is TGTGCCTGGAGTGTACGATCCCCGGGACAGTCCCTGTTTTTT. It is translated as CAWSVRSPGQSLFF.

This clonotype appeared a few times. This chain links TRBV3-1 with TRBJ1-1; D is perhaps TRBD1 (6 bases). The CDR3 is 13 amino acids. The ends were cut back, 8 bases at V and 0 bases at J, with 10 bases in the middle. CDR1 is LGHDT, CDR2 YNNKEL, per germline (reference sequence). CDR3 amino acids: CASRRDMNTEAFF. The CDR3 DNA is TGTGCCAGCCGCCGGGACATGAACACTGAAGCTTTCTTT. Filled out from reference TRBV3-1 and TRBJ1-1, the complete variable domain reads DTAVSQTPKYLVTQMGNDKSIKCEQNLGHDTMYWYKQDSKKFLKIMFSYNNKELIINETVPNRFSPKSPDKAHLNLHINSLELGDSAVYFCASRRDMNTEAFFGQGTRLTVV.

This clonotype is categorized as medium-sized (0.01 to 0.1%). V usage is TRBV4-3 and J usage is TRBJ1-4; TRBD1 might be the D (5 bases). CDR1 LGHNA and CDR2 YSLEER come from the germline V gene. The CDR3 is 14 amino acids. Trimming shortened V by 6 bases and J by 8 bases, and 16 bases separated the two germline ends. The CDR3 reads CASSRGGDNEKLFF. The CDR3 DNA sequence: TGCGCCAGCAGTCGGGGAGGGGATAACGAAAAACTGTTTTTT.

Sample share makes this clonotype medium-sized. This chain links TRBV11-2 with TRBJ1-1; D may be TRBD1 (5 bases). This CDR3 is 15 amino acids long. The V and J ends lost 5 bases and 5 bases respectively, with 18 bases between them. Germline values: CDR1 SGHAT, CDR2 FQNNGV. CDR3 amino acids: CASSPQLGGGTEAFF. CDR3 nucleotides: TGTGCCAGCAGCCCTCAGTTGGGGGGAGGGACTGAAGCTTTCTTT.

The genes are TRBV18 and TRBJ2-5, with 11 bases identical to TRBD2. The length of the CDR3 is 16 residues. CDR1 is KGHSH, CDR2 LQKENI, per germline. Germline trimming cut 1 base from V and 1 base from J; bases unmatched to any gene: 2. CDR3 amino acids: CASSPLLAGGQETQYF. The CDR3 DNA reads TGTGCCAGCTCACCACTGCTAGCGGGGGGCCAAGAGACCCAGTACTTC.

This clonotype is labeled medium-sized. This chain links TRBV11-2 with TRBJ2-3, with D possibly being TRBD1 or TRBD2 (5 bases each). Germline CDR1 SGHAT, CDR2 FQNNGV. The V end was cut by 3 bases, the J end by 11 bases, with 18 bases between. This CDR3 has 14 residues. In DNA form, the CDR3 reads TGTGCCAGCAGCTTCCGGGACCAAGGATTAGAGCAGTATTTT. Translated, it gives CASSFRDQGLEQYF.